The rows below give T cell receptor beta chains drawn from one sample of a study of T cell repertoires in cytomegalovirus infection. Which antigens these TCRs recognize remains unknown. TCRdb recomputed calls from the reads with MiXCR, one row per CDR3 protein. Of some 590,000 distinct CDR3 sequences in the sample, 40% are singletons; the top ten hold more than 40%. This material consisted of cultured PBMCs, taken from culture after CMV antigen stimulation. These receptors came from a human donor in good health (CMV status not recorded). Some clones in this sample may be carry-over from other donors' samples. CDR3s include the opening cysteine and the closing phenylalanine or tryptophan. The D gene is left open where the match is weak. Expanded clones are given a class, and other clones once, few, many or no size at all.

TRBV19	-	few	TRBJ1-4	CASSKRTPQKLFF	TGTGCCAGTAGTAAACGGACACCGCAGAAACTGTTTTTT
TRBV29-1	TRBD1	-	TRBJ2-5	CSVEDGGGTGVQETQYF	TGCAGCGTTGAAGATGGGGGAGGGACAGGGGTTCAAGAGACCCAGTACTTC
TRBV12-3/TRBV12-4	-	few	TRBJ2-5	CASTLDTFGETQYF	TGTGCCAGCACCCTAGACACCTTCGGAGAGACCCAGTACTTC
TRBV28	-	-	TRBJ2-7	CASSLDWGPYEQYF	TGTGCCAGCAGTTTAGATTGGGGGCCCTACGAGCAGTACTTC
TRBV7-6	-	-	TRBJ1-1	CASSSIGTVKGIF	TGTGCCAGCAGCTCAATCGGGACGGTGAAGGGGATCTTT
TRBV20-1	-	once	TRBJ2-3	CSAHASGLSTDTQYF	TGCAGTGCTCACGCGAGCGGTTTGAGCACAGATACGCAGTATTTT
TRBV27	-	few	TRBJ1-4	CASWGATNEKLFF	TGTGCCAGCTGGGGGGCCACTAATGAAAAACTGTTTTTT
TRBV6-2/TRBV6-3	TRBD2	few	TRBJ2-1	CASSPLSLAGVRNEQFF	TGTGCCAGCAGTCCCCTTTCCTTAGCGGGAGTACGAAATGAGCAGTTCTTC
TRBV6-5	TRBD1	few	TRBJ2-3	CASSLRDSSTYTQYF	TGTGCCAGCAGTTTACGGGACAGTTCGACATATACGCAGTATTTT
TRBV20-1	-	-	TRBJ2-2	CSARDRGRASTGELFF	TGCAGTGCTAGAGATAGGGGCAGGGCGAGTACCGGGGAGCTGTTTTTT
TRBV7-2	TRBD2	-	TRBJ2-1	CASSLTGLVRNEQFF	TGTGCCAGCAGCTTAACGGGACTAGTTAGGAATGAGCAGTTCTTC
TRBV29-1	TRBD2	once	TRBJ2-1	CSLASGRSDEQFF	TGCAGTTTAGCCAGCGGGAGGTCCGATGAGCAGTTCTTC
TRBV7-2	-	few	TRBJ2-7	CASSLGPTGYEQYF	TGTGCCAGCAGCTTAGGACCTACCGGGTACGAGCAGTACTTC
TRBV27	-	few	TRBJ1-1	CASSLWVGTEAFF	TGTGCCAGCAGTTTGTGGGTGGGCACTGAAGCTTTCTTT
TRBV6-2/TRBV6-3	-	-	TRBJ1-3	CASSSSRDFGNTIYF	TGTGCCAGCAGTTCCTCACGGGATTTCGGAAACACCATATATTTT
TRBV7-2	TRBD2	-	TRBJ2-1	CASSLGGGTSHEQFF	TGTGCCAGCAGCTTAGGGGGTGGGACTAGCCATGAGCAGTTCTTC
TRBV28	-	once	TRBJ2-4	CASSATELIQYF	TGTGCCAGCAGCGCGACAGAACTCATTCAGTACTTC